This TCR beta chain was sequenced in a study of T cell responses to AZD1222 COVID-19 vaccine. Here immunoSEQ multiplex PCR was the method, and the copy in TCRdb shows in-frame clones only, minus some. Of about 140,000 clones listed, 80% to 95% are singletons. Study observations and caveats: Nearly half of the spike-specific TCRs reportedly recognize variant regions that carry no mutations.

Comments on this clone: Its antigen is unidentified.

The V end was cut by 2 bases, the J end by 5 bases, with 10 bases between. CDR3 size: 13 residues. From germline, CDR1 is SGHKS and CDR2 YYEKEE (reference sequence). The chain uses TRBV5-5 and TRBJ1-1; D remains unclear. The sequenced sample was peripheral blood, obtained 28 days after the second AZD1222 dose. The TCR was taken from an adult who received the AZD1222 COVID-19 vaccine. The CDR3 sequence: CASSFHRETEAFF. The DNA of the CDR3 is TGTGCCAGCAGCTTCCATAGGGAGACTGAAGCTTTCTTT.